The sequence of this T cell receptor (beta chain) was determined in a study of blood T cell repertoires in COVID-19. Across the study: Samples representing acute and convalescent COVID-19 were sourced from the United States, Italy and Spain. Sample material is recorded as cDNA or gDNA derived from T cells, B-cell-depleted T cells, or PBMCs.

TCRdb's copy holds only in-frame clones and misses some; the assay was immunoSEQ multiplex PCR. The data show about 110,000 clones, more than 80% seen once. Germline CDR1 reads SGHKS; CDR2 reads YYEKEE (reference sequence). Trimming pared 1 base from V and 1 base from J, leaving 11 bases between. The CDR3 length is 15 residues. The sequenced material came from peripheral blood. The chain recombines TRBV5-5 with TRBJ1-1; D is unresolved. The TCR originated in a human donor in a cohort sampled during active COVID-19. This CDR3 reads CASSLSAGSNTEAFF. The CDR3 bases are TGTGCCAGCAGCTTGTCTGCAGGTTCGAACACTGAAGCTTTCTTT.